Listed below are T cell receptor beta chains from one sample, sequenced in a study of immune cell composition in non-small cell lung cancer. Generated by immunoSEQ multiplex PCR, the TCRdb table keeps only in-frame clones and is missing some. The profile shows around 3,700 clones, 68% of them singletons. Sequencing was done on a sample of lung tumor tissue. All receptors derive from a human donor with non-small cell lung cancer. The CDR3 runs from the conserved cysteine through the conserved F or W. D genes are given only for firm matches. Clone size is given for some rows only: seen once, a few or many times, or a class if the clone is expanded.

length: 21; V: TRBV5-1; size: NA; J: TRBJ2-7; D: TRBD2; DNA: TGCGCCAGCAGCTTTCCAAAGGGTCTAGCGGGAGGTTTTGCAAGCTCCTACGAGCAGTACTTC; CDR3: CASSFPKGLAGGFASSYEQYF
length: 16; V: TRBV9; size: NA; J: TRBJ2-5; D: TRBD2; DNA: TGTGCCAGCAGCGATGATCTGGGCGGGGGAGGAGAGACCCAGTACTTC; CDR3: CASSDDLGGGGETQYF
length: 12; V: TRBV7-2; size: NA; J: TRBJ1-5; D: NA; DNA: TGTGCCAGCAGCTTTGCAGGGCAGCCCCAGCATTTT; CDR3: CASSFAGQPQHF
length: 15; V: TRBV7-3; size: few; J: TRBJ2-7; D: TRBD2; DNA: TGTGCCAGCAGCTTAGAAGCGGGGGGGACCTACGAGCAGTACTTC; CDR3: CASSLEAGGTYEQYF
length: 12; V: TRBV28; size: NA; J: TRBJ1-2; D: NA; DNA: TGTGCCAGCAGCCGGAGATACTATGGCTACACCTTC; CDR3: CASSRRYYGYTF
length: 15; V: TRBV5-4; size: NA; J: TRBJ2-5; D: TRBD1; DNA: TGTGCCAGCAGCTTGGGGGGGACAGGAGGGGAGACCCAGTACTTC; CDR3: CASSLGGTGGETQYF
length: 16; V: TRBV4-1; size: NA; J: TRBJ2-3; D: TRBD1; DNA: TGCGCCAGCAGCCAAGACCCGGGACAGGGGGCTTGGACGCAGTATTTT; CDR3: CASSQDPGQGAWTQYF
length: 12; V: TRBV11-2; size: NA; J: TRBJ2-5; D: NA; DNA: TGTGCCAGCAGCCCCGCCCGGGATACCCAGTACTTC; CDR3: CASSPARDTQYF
length: 13; V: TRBV29-1; size: NA; J: TRBJ2-2; D: TRBD1; DNA: TGCAGCGCGGACAGGGGGACGACCGGGGAGCTGTTTTTT; CDR3: CSADRGTTGELFF
length: 13; V: TRBV2; size: NA; J: TRBJ1-2; D: TRBD1; DNA: TGTGCCAGCAGCATTCAGGGGGCGGGAGGCTACACCTTC; CDR3: CASSIQGAGGYTF
length: 15; V: TRBV6-5; size: NA; J: TRBJ1-1; D: NA; DNA: TGTGCCAGCAGCCTCCTACAGGGTATAATCACTGAAGCTTTCTTT; CDR3: CASSLLQGIITEAFF
length: 15; V: TRBV27; size: NA; J: TRBJ2-7; D: TRBD1; DNA: TGTGCCAGCAGTTCGCCGGGACAGGGGTGGGACGAGCAGTACTTC; CDR3: CASSSPGQGWDEQYF
length: 15; V: TRBV5-6; size: NA; J: TRBJ2-7; D: TRBD2; DNA: TGTGCCAGCAGCTTGGCCGGGCTAGCGGGGGCCGGGTTCATCTTC; CDR3: CASSLAGLAGAGFIF
length: 15; V: TRBV7-9; size: few; J: TRBJ1-5; D: TRBD1; DNA: TGTGCCAGCAGCGAGGACAGGGGATCCGATCAGCCCCAGCATTTT; CDR3: CASSEDRGSDQPQHF
length: 15; V: TRBV27; size: NA; J: TRBJ2-7; D: NA; DNA: TGTGCCAGCAGTCTAAGGGGGACGCCGTCCTACGAGCAGTACTTC; CDR3: CASSLRGTPSYEQYF
length: 14; V: TRBV28; size: few; J: TRBJ2-7; D: NA; DNA: TGTGCCAGCAGTTCCGGAGGCAGTTCCTACGAGCAGTACTTC; CDR3: CASSSGGSSYEQYF
length: 12; V: TRBV27; size: NA; J: TRBJ2-7; D: NA; DNA: TGTGCCAGCAGTTCCTCAGGCTACGAGCAGTACTTC; CDR3: CASSSSGYEQYF
length: 15; V: TRBV27; size: NA; J: TRBJ1-1; D: NA; DNA: TGTGCCAGCAGTTTACAAGGGGGGGTACGCACTGAAGCTTTCTTT; CDR3: CASSLQGGVRTEAFF
length: 15; V: TRBV19; size: NA; J: TRBJ2-1; D: TRBD2; DNA: TGTGCCAGTAGCGGACTAGCCCCTGTTTTAAATCAGCAGTTCTTC; CDR3: CASSGLAPVLNQQFF
length: 18; V: TRBV4-2; size: NA; J: TRBJ2-1; D: NA; DNA: TGTGCCAGCAGCCAAGATATCCCACTAGCCTTCTCCTACAATGAGCAGTTCTTC; CDR3: CASSQDIPLAFSYNEQFF
length: 14; V: TRBV10-3; size: NA; J: TRBJ2-7; D: TRBD1; DNA: TGTGCCATCAGTGCAGGACAGGGGGACCGCGAGCAGTACTTC; CDR3: CAISAGQGDREQYF
length: 15; V: TRBV7-8; size: NA; J: TRBJ2-5; D: TRBD2; DNA: TGTGCCAGCAGCTTAGTAAGCGGGGAGGGAGAGACCCAGTACTTC; CDR3: CASSLVSGEGETQYF
length: 15; V: TRBV25-1; size: NA; J: TRBJ2-1; D: NA; DNA: TGTGCCAGCAGTGATATCCGAAGCGGCTACAATGAGCAGTTCTTC; CDR3: CASSDIRSGYNEQFF
length: 13; V: TRBV6-1; size: NA; J: TRBJ1-5; D: TRBD1; DNA: TGTGCCAGCAGTTCCCAGGGGGACCAGCCCCAGCATTTT; CDR3: CASSSQGDQPQHF
length: 15; V: TRBV4-1; size: NA; J: TRBJ2-5; D: NA; DNA: TGCGCCAGCAGCCAACACGTTCGTGTCGGGGAGACCCAGTACTTC; CDR3: CASSQHVRVGETQYF
length: 14; V: TRBV27; size: NA; J: TRBJ2-7; D: NA; DNA: TGTGCCAGCAGTTCCGTAGCGGATACCTACGAGCAGTACTTC; CDR3: CASSSVADTYEQYF
length: 15; V: TRBV28; size: NA; J: TRBJ1-5; D: NA; DNA: TGTGCCAGCAGTTTATTGAGGAAGTGGTATCAGCCCCAGCATTTT; CDR3: CASSLLRKWYQPQHF
length: 16; V: TRBV27; size: NA; J: TRBJ2-7; D: TRBD1; DNA: TGTGCCAGCAGTTTTTATCCGGGACAGGGTCCCTACGAGCAGTACTTC; CDR3: CASSFYPGQGPYEQYF
length: 13; V: TRBV29-1; size: few; J: TRBJ1-2; D: TRBD1; DNA: TGCAGCGTTGGAACAGGGGTGGACTATGGCTACACCTTC; CDR3: CSVGTGVDYGYTF
length: 16; V: TRBV5-4; size: NA; J: TRBJ1-2; D: TRBD1; DNA: TGTGCCAGCAGCTTAGGCCCAACAGGGGGATTATATGGCTACACCTTC; CDR3: CASSLGPTGGLYGYTF
length: 14; V: TRBV7-2; size: NA; J: TRBJ1-2; D: NA; DNA: TGTGCCAGCAGCTCCGGGAGGCAGTCCTATGGCTACACCTTC; CDR3: CASSSGRQSYGYTF
length: 15; V: TRBV19; size: NA; J: TRBJ2-1; D: TRBD2; DNA: TGTGCCAGTAGTAAACTAGCGGGGCCCTCCAATGAGCAGTTCTTC; CDR3: CASSKLAGPSNEQFF
length: 14; V: TRBV28; size: NA; J: TRBJ1-6; D: TRBD1; DNA: TGTGCCAGCAGTTTTCCCAGGGGGCTTTCACCCCTCCACTTT; CDR3: CASSFPRGLSPLHF
length: 18; V: TRBV7-8; size: NA; J: TRBJ2-7; D: TRBD2; DNA: TGTGCCAGCAGCTTAGCGAGGACTAGCGGGAGGTCCAGGTACGAGCAGTACTTC; CDR3: CASSLARTSGRSRYEQYF
length: 15; V: TRBV19; size: NA; J: TRBJ2-1; D: NA; DNA: TGTGCCAGTAGTATCGTGACGGGGATTTACAATGAGCAGTTCTTC; CDR3: CASSIVTGIYNEQFF
length: 16; V: TRBV4-2; size: NA; J: TRBJ2-1; D: TRBD2; DNA: TGTGCCAGCAGCCCTCTCCTCGGGACTAGCGGCGATGAGCAGTTCTTC; CDR3: CASSPLLGTSGDEQFF
length: 16; V: TRBV4-3; size: NA; J: TRBJ1-4; D: NA; DNA: TGCGCCAGCAGCCAAAAGATGTCACGGGGTAATGAAAAACTGTTTTTT; CDR3: CASSQKMSRGNEKLFF
length: 15; V: TRBV5-1; size: NA; J: TRBJ2-1; D: NA; DNA: TGCGCCAGCATATCCCAGGGTTGGGGTCAGAATGAGCAGTTCTTC; CDR3: CASISQGWGQNEQFF
length: 18; V: TRBV19; size: NA; J: TRBJ2-3; D: NA; DNA: TGTGCCAGTAGTACCGGACTCCACCAGCCGATCAGCACAGATACGCAGTATTTT; CDR3: CASSTGLHQPISTDTQYF
length: 15; V: TRBV4-1; size: few; J: TRBJ1-2; D: TRBD1; DNA: TGCGCCAGCAGCCCCGACAGGGCTCGGGACTATGGCTACACCTTC; CDR3: CASSPDRARDYGYTF
length: 15; V: TRBV18; size: few; J: TRBJ2-5; D: NA; DNA: TGTGCCAGCTCACCAACCATGGGGTCGGGGGAGACCCAGTACTTC; CDR3: CASSPTMGSGETQYF
length: 18; V: TRBV4-3; size: NA; J: TRBJ2-5; D: TRBD2; DNA: TGCGCCAGCAGCCAAGATAGGAGTAGCGGGGGGTTCGGGGAGACCCAGTACTTC; CDR3: CASSQDRSSGGFGETQYF
length: 13; V: TRBV7-2; size: NA; J: TRBJ2-7; D: TRBD2; DNA: TGTGCCAGCAGCTCGGGGGGGCCTGGGGAGCAGTACTTC; CDR3: CASSSGGPGEQYF
length: 14; V: TRBV9; size: NA; J: TRBJ2-7; D: TRBD2; DNA: TGTGCCAGCAGCGTCTATAGCGGGAGCCACGAGCAGTACTTC; CDR3: CASSVYSGSHEQYF
length: 13; V: TRBV21-1; size: NA; J: TRBJ1-5; D: NA; DNA: TGTGCCAGCCTAGACAGGGGTTTTGAGCCCCAGCATTTT; CDR3: CASLDRGFEPQHF
length: 14; V: TRBV10-3; size: NA; J: TRBJ1-2; D: NA; DNA: TGTGCCATCAGTGGAGGGTCCCCAGACTATGGCTACACCTTC; CDR3: CAISGGSPDYGYTF
length: 16; V: TRBV5-6; size: NA; J: TRBJ1-4; D: TRBD1; DNA: TGTGCCAGCAGCTTACGGGGTCGGACAGGAAATGAAAAACTGTTTTTT; CDR3: CASSLRGRTGNEKLFF
length: 14; V: TRBV11-2; size: once; J: TRBJ1-2; D: TRBD1; DNA: TGTGCCAGCAGCTTGGGACAGGGAAACTATGGCTACACCTTC; CDR3: CASSLGQGNYGYTF